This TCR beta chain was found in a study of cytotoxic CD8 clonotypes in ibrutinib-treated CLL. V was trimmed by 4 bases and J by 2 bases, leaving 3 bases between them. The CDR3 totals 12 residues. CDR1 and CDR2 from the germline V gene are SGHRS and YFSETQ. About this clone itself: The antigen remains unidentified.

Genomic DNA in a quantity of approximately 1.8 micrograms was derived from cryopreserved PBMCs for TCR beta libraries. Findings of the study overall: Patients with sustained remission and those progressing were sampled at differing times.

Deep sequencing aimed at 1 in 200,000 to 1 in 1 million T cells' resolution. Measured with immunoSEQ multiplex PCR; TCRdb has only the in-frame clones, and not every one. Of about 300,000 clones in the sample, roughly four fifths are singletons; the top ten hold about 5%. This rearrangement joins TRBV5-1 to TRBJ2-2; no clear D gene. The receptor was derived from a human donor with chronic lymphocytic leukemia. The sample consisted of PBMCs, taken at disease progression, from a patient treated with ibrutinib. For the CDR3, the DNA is TGCGCCAGCAGCCCAAACACCGGGGAGCTGTTTTTT. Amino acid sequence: CASSPNTGELFF.